A selection of T cell receptor beta chains follows, all from one sample in a study of blood T cell repertoires in COVID-19. Sequencing used immunoSEQ multiplex PCR; TCRdb keeps in-frame clones, though not all of them. The sample has about 6,600 clones, about 88% seen once. The sample consisted of peripheral blood. These receptors originate from a human donor in a cohort sampled during active COVID-19. The donor label of this sample is uncertain. Both conserved end residues are part of each CDR3. D genes are given only for firm matches.

J: TRBJ2-2; V: TRBV19; D: TRBD2; DNA: TGTGCCAGCACTAGCGGGGGGAACACCGGGGAGCTGTTTTTT; CDR3: CASTSGGNTGELFF